These 8 T cell receptor beta chains were all obtained from the same sample, sequenced in a study of blood T cells in healthy people across ages. Together with a sample-barcoded 5' primer, a J-beta primer mix was included in a second PCR lasting about 6 to 12 cycles. A single record per CDR3 protein comes from TCRdb applying MiXCR to the 5' RACE reads. Counted here are approximately 490,000 distinct CDR3 sequences, less than 25% occurring once; the ten biggest clones make up roughly 9.4%. Separately, the same data were catalogued under a study of T cells of mothers and their children.

The specimen sequenced was blood. The receptors were sampled from a boy aged 5-17 years in good health.

The genes are TRBV20-1 and TRBJ2-7, with TRBD1 identical over 8 bases. The J segment lost 5 bases and the V segment lost 1 base, leaving 10 bases of the junction unmatched. The CDR3 extends over 15 amino acids. The germline gives CDR1 DFQATT, CDR2 SNEGSKA (reference sequence). As DNA, the CDR3 is TGCAGTGCTAGAGGGCTCAGGGGGCGAAACGACGAGCAGTACTTC. Translating it yields CSARGLRGRNDEQYF.

Only one count was recorded for this clonotype. The chain couples TRBV2 to TRBJ1-2, with D uncertain. The germline gives CDR1 SNHLY, CDR2 FYNNEI. There are 10 residues in the CDR3. Trimming took 3 bases from V and 13 from J, leaving 9 bases between them. The CDR3 bases are TGTGCCAGCAGTGACTCGGTTACCACCTTC. This sequence encodes CASSDSVTTF. Full variable domain (outside the CDR3, taken from reference TRBV2 and TRBJ1-2): EPEVTQTPSHQVTQMGQEVILRCVPISNHLYFYWYRQILGQKVEFLVSFYNNEISEKSEIFDDQFSVERPDGSNFTLKIRSTKLEDSAMYFCASSDSVTTFGSGTRLTVV.

This clonotype was picked up a small number of times. The chain links TRBV21-1 to TRBJ2-2. TRBV21-1 is flagged as a pseudogene. This CDR3 is built from 15 residues. The CDR3 region is CASSKGQRNTGELFF. The DNA for the CDR3 is TGTGCCAGCAGCAAAGGGCAGAGGAACACCGGGGAGCTGTTTTTT.

The chain has TRBV5-1 and TRBJ1-1; 7 bases agree with TRBD1. Germline V lookup: CDR1 SGHRS, CDR2 YFSETQ. The ends lost 6 bases at V and 5 bases at J; junction bases unmatched: 13. The CDR3 runs 15 residues. CDR3 in DNA: TGCGCCAGCATGCGGGAAGGGGGCTCATCGACTGAAGCTTTCTTT. This gives the protein CASMREGGSSTEAFF.

V gene TRBV10-2 combines with J gene TRBJ2-1, with TRBD2 matching 10 bases. This CDR3 has 16 amino acids. The ends lost 3 bases at V and 4 bases at J; junction bases unmatched: 6. The V gene's germline CDR1 is WSHSY and CDR2 SAAADI. This CDR3 is CASSEPPSGGYNEQFF. The DNA for the CDR3 is TGCGCCAGCAGTGAACCCCCTAGCGGGGGTTACAATGAGCAGTTCTTC.

This clonotype was counted between two and nine times. This chain joins TRBV5-6 and TRBJ2-1; D call uncertain. The CDR3 consists of 10 residues. Germline-derived CDR1 and CDR2 are SGHDT and YYEEEE. Trimming took off 2 bases at V and 9 bases at J, with 3 bases between the two ends. CDR3 protein: CASSFTEQFF. CDR3 bases: TGTGCCAGCAGCTTTACTGAGCAGTTCTTC.

This chain connects TRBV9 to TRBJ2-1; the D is unclear. Trimming shortened V by 4 bases and J by 5 bases, and 13 bases separated the two germline ends. The CDR3 runs to 14 residues. Germline CDR1 SGDLS, CDR2 YYNGEE. The CDR3 is CASSPNGVNNEQFF. The CDR3 region has the DNA TGTGCCAGCAGCCCTAATGGGGTTAACAATGAGCAGTTCTTC.

This chain uses TRBV6-2 or TRBV6-3 with TRBJ2-6; no definite D call. V was shortened by 10 bases and J by 2 bases, with 9 bases between the two germline ends. The CDR3 spans 13 residues. The germline gives CDR1 MNHEY, CDR2 SVGEGT. Here the CDR3 DNA reads TGTGCCATCGGACGCCCTGGGGCCAACGTCCTGACTTTC. This encodes CAIGRPGANVLTF.